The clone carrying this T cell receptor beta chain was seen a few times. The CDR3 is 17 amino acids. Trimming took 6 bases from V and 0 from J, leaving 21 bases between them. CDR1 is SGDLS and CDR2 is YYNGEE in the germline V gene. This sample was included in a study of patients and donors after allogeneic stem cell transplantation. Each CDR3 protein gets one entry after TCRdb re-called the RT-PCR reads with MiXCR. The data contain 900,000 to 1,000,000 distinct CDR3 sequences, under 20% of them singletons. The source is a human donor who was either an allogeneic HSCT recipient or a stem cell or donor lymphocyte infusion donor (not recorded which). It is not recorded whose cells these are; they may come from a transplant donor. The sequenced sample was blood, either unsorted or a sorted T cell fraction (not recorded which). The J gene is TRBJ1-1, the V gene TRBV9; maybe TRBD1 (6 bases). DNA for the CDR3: TGTGCCAGCACCTCAATAAGGGGGTCAGGGATGAACACTGAAGCTTTCTTT. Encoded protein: CASTSIRGSGMNTEAFF.